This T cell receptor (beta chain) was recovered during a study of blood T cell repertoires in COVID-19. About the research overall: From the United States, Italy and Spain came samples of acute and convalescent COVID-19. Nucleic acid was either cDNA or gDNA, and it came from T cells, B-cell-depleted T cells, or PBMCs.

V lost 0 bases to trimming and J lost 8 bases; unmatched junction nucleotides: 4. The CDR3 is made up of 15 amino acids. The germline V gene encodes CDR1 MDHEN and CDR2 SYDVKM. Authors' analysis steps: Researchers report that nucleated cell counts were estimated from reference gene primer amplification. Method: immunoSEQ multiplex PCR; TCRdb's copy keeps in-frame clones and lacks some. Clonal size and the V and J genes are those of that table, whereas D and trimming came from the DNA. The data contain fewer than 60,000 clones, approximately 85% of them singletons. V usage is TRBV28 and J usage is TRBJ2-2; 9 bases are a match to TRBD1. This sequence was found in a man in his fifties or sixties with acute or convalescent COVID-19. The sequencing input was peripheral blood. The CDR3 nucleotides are TGTGCCAGCAGTTTATGGAGGACAGGGGAAGGGGAGCTGTTTTTT. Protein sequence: CASSLWRTGEGELFF. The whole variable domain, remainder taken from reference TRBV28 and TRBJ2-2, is DVKVTQSSRYLVKRTGEKVFLECVQDMDHENMFWYRQDPGLGLRLIYFSYDVKMKEKGDIPEGYSVSREKKERFSLILESASTNQTSMYLCASSLWRTGEGELFFGEGSRLTVL.